The 31 T cell receptor beta chains below were found in one sample sequenced in a study of OX40 agonist ivuxolimab in advanced cancers. Some clones are missing from TCRdb's copy, which holds only in-frame ones; the method was immunoSEQ multiplex PCR. The sample holds around 35,000 clones; 70% to 90% are singletons and the top ten take roughly 2.3%. This material consisted of CD4+ or CD8+ T cells sorted from blood, taken in a trial of the OX40 agonist ivuxolimab. The origin of the receptors is an adult with an advanced solid tumor such as melanoma, head and neck, liver or kidney cancer.

The chain employs TRBV7-9 and TRBJ1-2; D not resolved. The V end was cut by 1 base, the J end by 2 bases, with 8 bases between. From germline, CDR1 is SEHNR and CDR2 FQNEAQ (reference sequence). This CDR3 has 14 amino acids. The CDR3 is CASSLDSGNYGYTF. The DNA for the CDR3 is TGTGCCAGCAGCTTAGACAGTGGAAACTATGGCTACACCTTC.

This clone was observed once. This chain joins TRBV29-1 and TRBJ2-1, with 9 bases lining up with TRBD2. Germline V CDR1 and CDR2: SQVTM, ANQGSEA. This CDR3 spans 15 amino acids. V was pared by 5 bases and J by 0 bases, with 5 bases of the junction left unmatched. The CDR3 sequence: CSVPAGGFSYNEQFF. The CDR3 nucleotides are TGCAGCGTTCCAGCGGGGGGCTTCTCCTACAATGAGCAGTTCTTC.

This sequence joins TRBV4-1 and TRBJ1-6; TRBD1 matches at 8 bases. The J segment lost 6 bases and the V segment lost 1 base, leaving 2 bases of the junction unmatched. The germline V gene encodes CDR1 MGHRA and CDR2 YSYEKL. The CDR3 has 15 residues. The CDR3, as DNA: TGCGCCAGCAGCCAAGGGGGACAGGTTAATTCACCCCTCCACTTT. It codes for CASSQGGQVNSPLHF.

The chain combines TRBV9 with TRBJ2-1; 12 nucleotides match TRBD2. V was clipped by 3 bases and J by 15 bases; unmatched bases: 16. The CDR3 length is 16 residues. From germline, CDR1 is SGDLS and CDR2 YYNGEE. The CDR3 sequence is CASSAGLAGPTMRRFF. Written as DNA, the CDR3 is TGTGCCAGCAGCGCAGGACTAGCGGGACCTACAATGAGACGGTTCTTC.

This clone has a handful of counts. The chain combines TRBV5-6 with TRBJ1-1, with 10 bases aligning to TRBD1. Per the germline V gene, CDR1 is SGHDT and CDR2 is YYEEEE. V gave up 5 bases and J gave up 2 bases; unmatched junction bases: 9. The CDR3 contains 16 residues. The CDR3 nucleotides are TGTGCCAGCAGGTATTATGACAGGGGGCTCAACACTGAAGCTTTCTTT. Translation: CASRYYDRGLNTEAFF.

About this clone: The identical CDR3 is also encoded by other nucleotide sequences in the sample. This chain connects TRBV29-1 to TRBJ1-1, with a tentative D call TRBD1 (5 bases). CDR1 is SQVTM and CDR2 is ANQGSEA in the germline V gene. The CDR3 consists of 11 residues. V shed 7 bases and J shed 1 base, with 7 bases lying between them. The CDR3 nucleotides are TGCAGCGGGGGGGGGAACACTGAAGCTTTCTTT. It is translated as CSGGGNTEAFF.

Turning to this clone: Germline and junction disagree at one end, which may indicate a read error. V gene TRBV10-3 combines with J gene TRBJ2-7; D perhaps matches TRBD2 (5 bases). The CDR3 covers 13 residues. Germline V lookup: CDR1 ENHRY, CDR2 SYGVKD. Here the CDR3 DNA reads TGTGCCAGCAGTTACTCGACGTCGGGAGAGCAGTACTTC. Amino acid sequence: CASSYSTSGEQYF.

The rearrangement links TRBV30 to TRBJ2-1, with 11 bases that match TRBD2. V lost 6 bases to trimming and J lost 4 bases; unmatched junction nucleotides: 2. The CDR3 has 13 residues. Germline CDR1 and CDR2: GTSNPN and SVGIG (reference sequence). The CDR3 is CACRLAGYNEQFF. DNA for the CDR3: TGTGCCTGCCGACTAGCGGGGTACAATGAGCAGTTCTTC.

The CDR3: CASSFGRAGGTGELFF. CDR3 in DNA: TGTGCCAGCAGCTTCGGCCGTGCAGGGGGTACCGGGGAGCTGTTTTTT. V and J are TRBV7-2 and TRBJ2-2; TRBD1 matches at 7 bases. The ends lost 3 bases at V and 5 bases at J; junction bases unmatched: 9. CDR3 length equals 16 residues. The germline V gene encodes CDR1 SGHTA and CDR2 FQGNSA. Using reference TRBV7-2 and TRBJ2-2 for the parts outside the CDR3, the full variable domain is GAGVSQSPSNKVTEKGKDVELRCDPISGHTALYWYRQSLGQGLEFLIYFQGNSAPDKSGLPSDRFSAERTGGSVSTLTIQRTQQEDSAVYLCASSFGRAGGTGELFFGEGSRLTVL.

The CDR3 protein is CASSLGETLYEQYF. The CDR3 DNA sequence: TGCGCCAGCAGCTTGGGGGAGACACTTTACGAGCAGTACTTC. The chain uses TRBV5-1 and TRBJ2-7, with a tentative D call TRBD2 (5 bases). Between the trimmed V and J ends, which lost 0 bases and 4 bases, there was a span of 11 bases. The length of the CDR3 is 14 residues. Germline V gene data show CDR1 as SGHRS and CDR2 as YFSETQ.

The chain uses TRBV13 and TRBJ2-2, with TRBD1 identical over 8 bases. CDR1 is PRHDT and CDR2 is FYEKMQ in the germline V gene (reference sequence). The V and J ends lost 1 base and 4 bases, in that order; junction bases with no gene match: 8. The length of the CDR3 is 17 residues. CDR3 nucleotide sequence: TGTGCCAGCAGCTTAGTTGGATACAGGGGGAGCACCGGGGAGCTGTTTTTT. Translating gives CASSLVGYRGSTGELFF.

V usage is TRBV7-8 and J usage is TRBJ1-6; D is uncertain. Germline lookup yields CDR1 SGHVS and CDR2 FQNEAQ. CDR3 length equals 17 residues. The V gene lost 2 bases and the J gene lost 6 bases, with 17 bases spanning the gap. The CDR3 nucleotides are TGTGCCAGCAGCTTAACTCCCGGAACTGACTTTAATTCACCCCTCCACTTT. It translates to CASSLTPGTDFNSPLHF.

This rearrangement joins TRBV6-1 to TRBJ2-6, with D unresolved. Germline CDR1 reads MNHNS; CDR2 reads SASEGT. The length of the CDR3 is 14 residues. V lost 8 bases and J lost 2, with 10 bases in between. The CDR3 reads CASSAPPGANVLTF. In DNA form, the CDR3 reads TGTGCCAGCTCCGCTCCCCCTGGGGCCAACGTCCTGACTTTC.

This chain joins TRBV28 and TRBJ1-1; the D gene is possibly TRBD1 (5 bases). Germline values: CDR1 MDHEN, CDR2 SYDVKM. Trimming stripped 5 bases from V and 7 bases from J, with 17 bases between. This CDR3 region has 14 residues. CDR3 nucleotide sequence: TGTGCCAGCAGTGTTAACACCGGGACCGTTGAAGCTTTCTTT. This translates into CASSVNTGTVEAFF.

J is TRBJ2-4 and V is TRBV4-1, with 11 positions matching TRBD2. CDR3 length: 16 amino acids. Germline values: CDR1 MGHRA, CDR2 YSYEKL. Trimming removed 3 bases from V and 8 bases from J; junction bases left unmatched: 9. The CDR3 DNA reads as TGCGCCAGCAGCCACACTCTAGCGGGGGGCCGGTACATTCAGTACTTC. Amino acids: CASSHTLAGGRYIQYF.

CDR3 nucleotide sequence: TGTGCCAGCAGGCCCCGGCAGACGAAGGATACGCAGTATTTT. This sequence encodes CASRPRQTKDTQYF. The chain couples TRBV6-5 to TRBJ2-3, with D unresolved. Trimming removed 6 bases from V and 6 bases from J, with 16 bases in between. This CDR3 is built from 14 residues. Germline values: CDR1 MNHEY, CDR2 SVGAGI.

About this clone: One end of the junction is discordant with germline, which a read error may explain. The chain employs TRBV9 and TRBJ2-5; D ambiguous. The CDR3 covers 13 residues. CDR1 is SGDLS and CDR2 is YYNGEE in the germline V gene. The CDR3 DNA sequence: TGTGCCAGCAGCGTAACCGGGCAAGGGACCCAGTACTTC. It specifies CASSVTGQGTQYF.

This sequence joins TRBV4-2 and TRBJ2-3, with D tentatively TRBD2 (5 bases). Germline CDR1 reads LGHNA; CDR2 reads YNFKEQ. V lost 0 bases to trimming and J lost 0 bases, with 10 bases between them. The CDR3 length is 16 residues. The CDR3 DNA follows: TGTGCCAGCAGCCAAGAGGCTAGCCAAAGCACAGATACGCAGTATTTT. Translated: CASSQEASQSTDTQYF.

The chain recombines TRBV4-1 with TRBJ2-3; D gene uncertain. V lost 4 bases, J lost 2 bases, and 4 bases lay in between. The CDR3 spans 12 residues. Germline V gene sequence: CDR1 MGHRA, CDR2 YSYEKL. The CDR3 region has the DNA TGCGCCAGCAGCCCGACCACAGATACGCAGTATTTT. Translated: CASSPTTDTQYF.

CDR3 protein: CASSVATAGGTGSSGNTIYF. In nucleotides, the CDR3 is TGTGCCAGCAGCGTAGCTACCGCGGGGGGGACCGGGAGCTCTGGAAACACCATATATTTT. The rearrangement uses TRBV9 and TRBJ1-3, with D maybe TRBD1 (5 bases). V lost 0 bases and J lost 0, with 22 bases in between. The length of the CDR3 is 20 residues. Germline V CDR1 and CDR2: SGDLS, YYNGEE.

V gene TRBV2 combines with J gene TRBJ1-5; D remains ambiguous. V dropped 3 bases and J dropped 1 base, with 1 base sitting between them. Germline CDR1 SNHLY, CDR2 FYNNEI. The CDR3 sequence is 12 residues long. The DNA of the CDR3 is TGTGCCAGCAGTGAGAGCAATCAGCCCCAGCATTTT. Translating gives CASSESNQPQHF.

The CDR3: CASSFRIGQGVSYEQYF. The CDR3 DNA follows: TGTGCCAGCAGTTTCCGAATAGGACAGGGCGTCTCCTACGAGCAGTACTTC. The chain recombines TRBV27 with TRBJ2-7; 8 nucleotides agree with TRBD1. CDR3 length: 17 amino acids. V shed 3 bases and J 0 bases; nucleotides not matched to a gene: 10. Germline CDR1 is MNHEY and CDR2 is SMNVEV (reference sequence).

V usage is TRBV25-1 and J usage is TRBJ1-6; D is unresolved. CDR3 length: 15 amino acids. Trimming left V 0 bases short and J 9 bases short, with 12 bases between. Per germline, CDR1 MGHDK and CDR2 SYGVNS. CDR3 bases: TGTGCCAGCAGTGAATATTTAACAGAAGCTTCACCCCTCCACTTT. Amino acids: CASSEYLTEASPLHF.

The J gene is TRBJ2-4, the V gene TRBV11-1; possibly TRBD1 for D (6 bases). The CDR3 runs 15 residues. Trimming removed 2 bases from V and 0 bases from J, with 8 bases in between. CDR1 is SGHAT, CDR2 FQDESV, per germline (reference sequence). CDR3 sequence reads: CASSLQGSAKNIQYF. The DNA of the CDR3 is TGTGCCAGCAGCTTACAGGGGTCAGCCAAAAACATTCAGTACTTC.

In its sample, this clone was seen once. V usage is TRBV7-9 and J usage is TRBJ1-2, with a weak D call TRBD1 (5 bases). CDR3 length: 14 amino acids. Trimming took 1 base from V and 7 from J, leaving 13 bases between them. In germline, CDR1 is SEHNR, CDR2 FQNEAQ (reference sequence). The CDR3 reads CASSLVQDGRGYTF. In DNA form, the CDR3 reads TGTGCCAGCAGCTTAGTACAGGACGGTCGTGGCTACACCTTC.

This chain joins TRBV20-1 and TRBJ2-5; D call uncertain. This CDR3 comprises 11 residues. Trimming stripped 3 bases from V and 1 base from J, with 3 bases between. In germline, CDR1 is DFQATT, CDR2 SNEGSKA (reference sequence). CDR3 nucleotides: TGCAGTGCTAGCGTCCAAGAGACCCAGTACTTC. This gives the protein CSASVQETQYF.

The chain employs TRBV11-2 and TRBJ1-5; maybe TRBD1 (5 bases). Trimming cost V 1 base and J 9 bases, with 13 bases left between them. This CDR3 comprises 14 residues. The germline CDR1 and CDR2 sequences are SGHAT and FQNNGV. The CDR3 bases are TGTGCCAGCAGCTTAGGTACAGGATCGGGGCCCCAGCATTTT. Encoded protein: CASSLGTGSGPQHF.

The rearrangement uses TRBV29-1 and TRBJ1-2; the D gene is possibly TRBD1 (6 bases). Germline CDR1 is SQVTM and CDR2 is ANQGSEA. This CDR3 region has 14 residues. Trimming pared 4 bases from V and 6 bases from J, leaving 18 bases between. CDR3 nucleotide sequence: TGCAGCGTTGTAATCACAGGGTCGAAGAATGGCTACACCTTC. Protein product: CSVVITGSKNGYTF.

The chain recombines TRBV4-1 with TRBJ2-3, with D tentatively TRBD2 (6 bases). CDR1 MGHRA and CDR2 YSYEKL come from the germline V gene. Trimming took off 2 bases at V and 5 bases at J, with 14 bases between the two ends. The CDR3 runs to 15 residues. CDR3 protein: CASSQLGSGGDTQYF. The CDR3 nucleotides are TGCGCCAGCAGCCAACTAGGTAGCGGTGGAGATACGCAGTATTTT.

Only one count was recorded for this clone. The gene calls are TRBV6-5 and TRBJ2-1; TRBD2 might be the D (6 bases). Germline CDR1 reads MNHEY; CDR2 reads SVGAGI. Trimming left V 4 bases short and J 9 bases short, with 10 bases between. The CDR3 is made up of 12 amino acids. CDR3 region: CASSWGVGEQFF. DNA of the CDR3: TGTGCCAGCAGTTGGGGGGTGGGTGAGCAGTTCTTC.

This clone has just a few counts. The chain recombines TRBV4-1 with TRBJ1-6, with D unclear. The CDR3 has 18 residues. Looked up from germline, CDR1 is MGHRA and CDR2 is YSYEKL. The V and J ends lost 1 base and 5 bases respectively, with 18 bases between them. The CDR3 here is CASSQGSLGPGHNSPLHF. In nucleotides, the CDR3 is TGCGCCAGCAGCCAAGGGTCCCTAGGGCCAGGTCATAATTCACCCCTCCACTTT.